A selection of T cell receptor beta chains follows, all from one sample in a study of T cell responses to AZD1222 COVID-19 vaccine. Method: immunoSEQ multiplex PCR; TCRdb's copy keeps in-frame clones and lacks some. The sample lists about 85,000 clones, roughly 88% seen once, with around a tenth in the top ten. This specimen consisted of peripheral blood, obtained on day 0 of MenACWY control vaccination. The receptors shown here come from an adult in good health. Both conserved end residues are part of each CDR3. The order of the fields is J gene, clone size, V gene, D gene, CDR3 DNA, CDR3 protein. The D gene is left open where the match is weak. Clone size is not always given. Where it is, it says once, few, many or a class for expanded clones.

TRBJ2-1,once,TRBV5-1,TRBD1,TGCGCCAGCAGCTTGGAACAGGGGTTTTGGAATGAGCAGTTCTTC,CASSLEQGFWNEQFF
TRBJ2-1,NA,TRBV29-1,NA,TGCAGCGTTGCAGAGGGGCGAGATGAGCAGTTCTTC,CSVAEGRDEQFF
TRBJ1-1,NA,TRBV5-4,NA,TGTGCCAGCAGCTTGGTCAGGGGGAACACTGAAGCTTTCTTT,CASSLVRGNTEAFF
TRBJ1-6,NA,TRBV7-9,NA,TGTGCCAGCTCGAGGGACGAGGTGCATTCACCCCTCCACTTT,CASSRDEVHSPLHF
TRBJ1-1,NA,TRBV27,TRBD1,TGTGCCAGCAGACCAACCGGGACAGGGTTGGCTTTCTTT,CASRPTGTGLAFF
TRBJ2-7,once,TRBV19,TRBD2,TGTGCCAGTAGTACTCTCATAGCGGGGCCCTACGAGCAGTACTTC,CASSTLIAGPYEQYF
TRBJ1-5,NA,TRBV15,NA,TGTGCCACCAGCAGAGATCCGCTAACTATCACGCCCCAGCATTTT,CATSRDPLTITPQHF
TRBJ2-1,NA,TRBV6-2/TRBV6-3,NA,TGTGCCAGCAGTTACTCGATTAGCGACAATGAGCAGTTCTTC,CASSYSISDNEQFF
TRBJ1-1,NA,TRBV7-6,TRBD1,TGTGCCAGCAGCTCTGGGACAGGGGGCGGCACTGAAGCTTTCTTT,CASSSGTGGGTEAFF
TRBJ2-1,NA,TRBV15,TRBD1,TGTGCCACCAGCAGAGATCGCCAGGGGGTGAACAATGAGCAGTTCTTC,CATSRDRQGVNNEQFF
TRBJ1-1,NA,TRBV2,TRBD1,TGTGCCAGCAGTGGACAGGGGGCTGTGAACACTGAAGCTTTCTTT,CASSGQGAVNTEAFF
TRBJ2-5,NA,TRBV9,NA,TGTGCCAGCAGCGTAGCGGTCAAAGAGACCCAGTACTTC,CASSVAVKETQYF
TRBJ2-5,once,TRBV3-1/TRBV3-2,TRBD2,TGTGCCAGCAGCTTCGGCGGGGGAGAGACCCAGTACTTC,CASSFGGGETQYF
TRBJ1-1,NA,TRBV2,NA,TGTGCCAGCGGTGATTTCGCTGAAGCTTTCTTT,CASGDFAEAFF
TRBJ2-5,NA,TRBV30,TRBD2,TGTGCCTGGGTTCCGGGGGGAGAGACCCAGTACTTC,CAWVPGGETQYF
TRBJ1-2,once,TRBV6-4,NA,TGTGCCAGCAGTGAAGATCCGGGACACCTATATGGCTACACCTTC,CASSEDPGHLYGYTF
TRBJ1-1,NA,TRBV19,NA,TGTGCCAGTCAGTTGGTGGGGAACACTGAAGCTTTCTTT,CASQLVGNTEAFF
TRBJ1-5,NA,TRBV27,NA,TGTGCCAGCAGTCTCTGGGCAGATAATCAGCCCCAGCATTTT,CASSLWADNQPQHF
TRBJ1-5,NA,TRBV28,NA,TGTGCCAGCAGTTTGGGACTGATGAATCAGCCCCAGCATTTT,CASSLGLMNQPQHF
TRBJ1-4,NA,TRBV9,NA,TGTGCCAGCAGCGCCGCCTTGACATTAAGGGGGAATGAAAAACTGTTTTTT,CASSAALTLRGNEKLFF
TRBJ1-1,once,TRBV5-4,NA,TGTGCCAGCAGCCCCACCCCGAGCCCTTCGAACACTGAAGCTTTCTTT,CASSPTPSPSNTEAFF
TRBJ1-6,once,TRBV7-9,NA,TGTGCCAGCAGCTTCCAGAATGATTCACCCCTCCACTTT,CASSFQNDSPLHF
TRBJ1-2,NA,TRBV19,TRBD1,TGTGCCAGTAACCCCTCTGGGACAGTACTTTATGGCTACACCTTC,CASNPSGTVLYGYTF
TRBJ1-3,NA,TRBV27,NA,TGTGCCAGCAGTCCCGGATGGGTTTCTGGAAACACCATATATTTT,CASSPGWVSGNTIYF
TRBJ2-2,NA,TRBV10-3,NA,TGTGCCATCACCCAGGGTTACACCGGGGAGCTGTTTTTT,CAITQGYTGELFF
TRBJ2-2,NA,TRBV3-1/TRBV3-2,NA,TGTGCCAGCAGCCAAATTCGGGACGACAACACCGGGGAGCTGTTTTTT,CASSQIRDDNTGELFF
TRBJ2-7,NA,TRBV4-3,NA,TGCGCCAGCAGCCCGGGACCCAACGAGGGGTTTGGGCAGTACTTC,CASSPGPNEGFGQYF
TRBJ2-6,once,TRBV10-3,TRBD1,TGTGCCATCAGGGCCGGCGGACAGGGGGCCTCTGGGGCCAACGTCCTGACTTTC,CAIRAGGQGASGANVLTF
TRBJ1-1,NA,TRBV9,NA,TGTGCCAGCAGCGTACAGACAGACACTGAAGCTTTCTTT,CASSVQTDTEAFF
TRBJ1-2,NA,TRBV19,NA,TGTGCCAGTAGTATCGTAGCAGAGTATGGCTACACCTTC,CASSIVAEYGYTF
TRBJ1-3,NA,TRBV20-1,NA,TGCAGTGCTACCACTGGAAACACCATATATTTT,CSATTGNTIYF
TRBJ2-5,NA,TRBV27,TRBD2,TGTGCCAGCAGTTTTCGGGAGGCGGAGACCCAGTACTTC,CASSFREAETQYF
TRBJ1-4,NA,TRBV30,NA,TGTGCCTGGAGTGTTAGGGTTTCGGGAGGTAATGAAAAACTGTTTTTT,CAWSVRVSGGNEKLFF
TRBJ2-3,NA,TRBV6-1,NA,TGTGCCAGCAGTGAAGCGACGCGGGGCCGCACAGATACGCAGTATTTT,CASSEATRGRTDTQYF
TRBJ2-6,NA,TRBV9,NA,TGTGCCAGCAGCGTAGCCCCGGGGGCGGGTGGGGCCAACGTCCTGACTTTC,CASSVAPGAGGANVLTF
TRBJ2-7,NA,TRBV24-1,TRBD1,TGTGCCACCAGTGACGGGACAGGGGCAAAGAACGAGCAGTACTTC,CATSDGTGAKNEQYF
TRBJ2-7,NA,TRBV7-3,TRBD1,TGTGCCAGCAGGTCTGACAGGGGGCCCTCCGAGCAGTACTTC,CASRSDRGPSEQYF
TRBJ1-4,NA,TRBV5-5,TRBD1,TGTGCCTCCAACCCCGCAGGGGGCTCTAATGAAAAACTGTTTTTT,CASNPAGGSNEKLFF
TRBJ1-1,NA,TRBV2,NA,TGTGCCAGCAGGGCTGACAGAATCAACACTGAAGCTTTCTTT,CASRADRINTEAFF
TRBJ1-1,NA,TRBV19,NA,TGTGCCAGTAGTATTAACAGAGAAAACACTGAAGCTTTCTTT,CASSINRENTEAFF
TRBJ1-6,once,TRBV5-6,NA,TGTGCCAGCAGCTTGGTCCAGGGAGGTAATTCACCCCTCCACTTT,CASSLVQGGNSPLHF
TRBJ1-1,NA,TRBV5-5,TRBD1,TGTGCCAGCAGCTTGGTTGTAGGGACAGGGAACACTGAAGCTTTCTTT,CASSLVVGTGNTEAFF